This TCR beta chain was identified in a study of cytomegalovirus exposure and HLA in healthy donors. Across the study: Around 86 million unique TCRs, all from HLA-typed donors, were included in an early release of the data. Study-wide results and caveats: In a later analysis, a missense DCLRE1C variant was linked to TCR beta V- and J-gene trimming. It was reportedly the case that the classifier diagnosed cytomegalovirus status with high specificity and sensitivity.

The length of the CDR3 is 17 residues. The germline V gene encodes CDR1 SGHVS and CDR2 FNYEAQ. The junction had 10 bases not matched to a gene; V was cut back by 2 bases and J by 3 bases. Donors were nominally healthy when sampled, though unrecorded immune exposures were likely. About this clone itself: As yet, its antigen is unknown.

It was with 60 Vbeta and 13 Jbeta primers that the PCR ran. Here immunoSEQ multiplex PCR was the method, and the copy in TCRdb shows in-frame clones only, minus some. This sample contains 150,000 or so clones. V is TRBV7-6 and J is TRBJ2-4; TRBD2 agrees at 7 bases. Source material: PBMCs. The sequence derives from a woman aged 60-70 years in good health and CMV-seronegative. The CDR3 loop is CASSLNLAGVDKNIQYF. Written as DNA, the CDR3 is TGTGCCAGCAGCTTAAATTTGGCGGGAGTTGACAAAAACATTCAGTACTTC.